This TCR beta chain was identified in a study of blood T cell repertoires in COVID-19. CDR1 is KGHSH, CDR2 LQKENI, per germline. This CDR3 is 16 amino acids long. V was clipped by 3 bases and J by 10 bases, with 24 bases between them. Methods used by the authors: Using reference gene primer amplification, nucleated cell counts were estimated. Here immunoSEQ multiplex PCR was the method, and the copy in TCRdb shows in-frame clones only, minus some. The DNA gave D and trimming, while V, J and clone size come from that table. Among about 240,000 clones listed, about four fifths were seen once. Material: peripheral blood. This sequence joins TRBV18 and TRBJ1-1, with D perhaps matching TRBD1 (5 bases). This receptor was identified in a young man who had recovered from COVID-19. This CDR3 reads CASSPRVRVYDGRAFF. CDR3 DNA sequence: TGTGCCAGCTCACCCAGGGTGCGAGTATACGACGGCCGAGCTTTCTTT.